Included here is one T cell receptor beta chain sequence, with context. This CDR3 has 15 amino acids. Germline assignment: CDR1 MRHNA and CDR2 SNTAGT. Deletions cut 6 bases from V and 7 bases from J, with 19 bases between. This sample is part of a study of blood T cell repertoires in COVID-19. About the study: The United States, Italy and Spain were the sources of the acute and convalescent COVID-19 samples.

Original methodology: Cell counts per sample came from amplifying reference gene primers. Using immunoSEQ multiplex PCR, the repertoire was profiled, and TCRdb retains in-frame clones only, with some absent. V, J and clone size were drawn from that table, and D and trimming were deduced from the DNA. The sample yields about 190,000 clones, around nine tenths seen once. This clonotype was obtained from a man aged 25-45 years with acute or convalescent COVID-19. This chain connects TRBV6-4 to TRBJ2-1, with D tentatively TRBD2 (7 bases). The specimen sequenced was peripheral blood. Here the CDR3 DNA reads TGTGCCAGCAGGGCTGAGGGGGGGGCATCTAATGAGCAGTTCTTC. Residues: CASRAEGGASNEQFF.